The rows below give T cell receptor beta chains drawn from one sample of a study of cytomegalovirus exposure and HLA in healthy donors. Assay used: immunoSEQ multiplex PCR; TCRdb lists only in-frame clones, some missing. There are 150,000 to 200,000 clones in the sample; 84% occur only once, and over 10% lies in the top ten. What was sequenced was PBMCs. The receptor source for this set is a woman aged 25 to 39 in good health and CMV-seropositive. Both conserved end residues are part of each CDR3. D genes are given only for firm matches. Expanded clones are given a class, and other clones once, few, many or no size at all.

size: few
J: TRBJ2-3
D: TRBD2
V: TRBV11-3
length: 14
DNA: TGTGCCAGCAGCCCGTCGGGAGCGGGAATGGCGCAGTATTTT
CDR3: CASSPSGAGMAQYF

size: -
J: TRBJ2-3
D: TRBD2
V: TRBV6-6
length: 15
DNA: TGTGCCAGCAGTCCCACCGGGACTAGGCAAGATACGCAGTATTTT
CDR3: CASSPTGTRQDTQYF

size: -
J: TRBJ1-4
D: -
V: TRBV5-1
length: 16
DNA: TGCGCCAGCAGCCTGGGGGGATCCAGGGGTAATGAAAAACTGTTTTTT
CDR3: CASSLGGSRGNEKLFF

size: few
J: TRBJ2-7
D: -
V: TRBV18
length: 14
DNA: TGTGCCAGCTCACCCAGGGTGGAAGGGTACGAGCAGTACTTC
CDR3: CASSPRVEGYEQYF

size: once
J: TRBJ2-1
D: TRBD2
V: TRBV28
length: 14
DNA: TGTGCCAGCACTAAGGGACTAGCGGGAGTTAAGCAGTTCTTC
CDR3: CASTKGLAGVKQFF

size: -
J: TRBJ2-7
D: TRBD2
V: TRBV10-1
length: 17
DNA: TGCGCCAGCAGTGAGTCTCGGCGCGGGAGGGCCGTGTACGAGCAGTACTTC
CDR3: CASSESRRGRAVYEQYF

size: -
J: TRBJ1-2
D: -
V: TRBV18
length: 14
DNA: TGTGCCAGCTCACCACAGGACAGTGACGGGGGCTACACCTTC
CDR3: CASSPQDSDGGYTF

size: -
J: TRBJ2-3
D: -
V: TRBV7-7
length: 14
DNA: TGTGCTAGCAGCTTAGGGGCGGGAAGGGATACGCAGTATTTT
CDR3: CASSLGAGRDTQYF

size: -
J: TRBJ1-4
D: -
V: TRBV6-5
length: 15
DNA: TGTGCCAGCAGGAATGTAGCGGGGTCCAATGAAAAACTGTTTTTT
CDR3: CASRNVAGSNEKLFF

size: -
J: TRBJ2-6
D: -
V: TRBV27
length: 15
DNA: TGTGCCAGCAGCCCCTTGTACTCTGGGGCCAACGTCCTGACTTTC
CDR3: CASSPLYSGANVLTF

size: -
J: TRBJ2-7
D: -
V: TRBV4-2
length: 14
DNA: TGTGCCAGCGGGCCGGGCCCCGGGGCCTACGAGCAGTACTTC
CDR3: CASGPGPGAYEQYF

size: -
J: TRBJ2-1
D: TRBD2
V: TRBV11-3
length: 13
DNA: TGTGCCAGCAGCCCAACGGGGGGTGATGAGCAGTTCTTC
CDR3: CASSPTGGDEQFF

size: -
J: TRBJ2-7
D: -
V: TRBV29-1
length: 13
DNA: TGCAGCGGTGGAGGGGGACAGAACTACGAGCAGTACTTC
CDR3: CSGGGGQNYEQYF

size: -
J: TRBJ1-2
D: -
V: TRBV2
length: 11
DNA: TGTGCCAGCATGCAGGGGTATGGCTACACCTTC
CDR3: CASMQGYGYTF

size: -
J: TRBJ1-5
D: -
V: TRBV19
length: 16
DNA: TGTGCCAGTAGCTGGGAACAGGTCTCTAGCAATCAGCCCCAGCATTTT
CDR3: CASSWEQVSSNQPQHF

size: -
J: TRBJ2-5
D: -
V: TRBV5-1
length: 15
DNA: TGCGCCAGCAGCTTGATGCCAAACAGACAAGAGACCCAGTACTTC
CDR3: CASSLMPNRQETQYF

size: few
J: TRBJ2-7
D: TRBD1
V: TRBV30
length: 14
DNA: TGTGCCTGGAGAAGGACAGGGGGGAATGGCGAGCAGTACTTC
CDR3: CAWRRTGGNGEQYF

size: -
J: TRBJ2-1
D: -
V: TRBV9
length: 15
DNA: TGTGCCAGCAGCCCCGATCTAATCTCCTACAATGAGCAGTTCTTC
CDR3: CASSPDLISYNEQFF

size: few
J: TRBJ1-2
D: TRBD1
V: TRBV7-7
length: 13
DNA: TGTGCTAGCAAGGGACAGGGAAAGTATGGCTACACCTTC
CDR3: CASKGQGKYGYTF

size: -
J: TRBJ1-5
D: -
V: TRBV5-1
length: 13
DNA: TGCGCCAGCAGCCGTGAAGCTAATCAGCCCCAGCATTTT
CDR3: CASSREANQPQHF

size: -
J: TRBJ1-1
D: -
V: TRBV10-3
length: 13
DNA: TGTGCCATCTTAGAACCCCCGAACACTGAAGCTTTCTTT
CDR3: CAILEPPNTEAFF

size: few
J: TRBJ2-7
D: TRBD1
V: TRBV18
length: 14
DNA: TGTGCCAGCTGCCAGGGGGACGGATCCTACGAGCAGTACTTC
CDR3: CASCQGDGSYEQYF

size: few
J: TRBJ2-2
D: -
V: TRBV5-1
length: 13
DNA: TGCGCCAGCAGCTTGAGCTTGACTGGGGAGCTGTTTTTT
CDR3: CASSLSLTGELFF

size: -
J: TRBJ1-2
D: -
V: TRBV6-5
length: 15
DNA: TGTGCCAGCAGTTACTCGGGCAGCCAGGGGTATGGCTACACCTTC
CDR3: CASSYSGSQGYGYTF

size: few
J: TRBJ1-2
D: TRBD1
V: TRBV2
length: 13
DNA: TGTGCCAGCAGTGATCGGACAGGGAATGGCTACACCTTC
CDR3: CASSDRTGNGYTF

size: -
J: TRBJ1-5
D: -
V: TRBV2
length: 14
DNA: TGTGCCAGCAGACAGGGTATTTACAATCAGCCCCAGCATTTT
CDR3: CASRQGIYNQPQHF